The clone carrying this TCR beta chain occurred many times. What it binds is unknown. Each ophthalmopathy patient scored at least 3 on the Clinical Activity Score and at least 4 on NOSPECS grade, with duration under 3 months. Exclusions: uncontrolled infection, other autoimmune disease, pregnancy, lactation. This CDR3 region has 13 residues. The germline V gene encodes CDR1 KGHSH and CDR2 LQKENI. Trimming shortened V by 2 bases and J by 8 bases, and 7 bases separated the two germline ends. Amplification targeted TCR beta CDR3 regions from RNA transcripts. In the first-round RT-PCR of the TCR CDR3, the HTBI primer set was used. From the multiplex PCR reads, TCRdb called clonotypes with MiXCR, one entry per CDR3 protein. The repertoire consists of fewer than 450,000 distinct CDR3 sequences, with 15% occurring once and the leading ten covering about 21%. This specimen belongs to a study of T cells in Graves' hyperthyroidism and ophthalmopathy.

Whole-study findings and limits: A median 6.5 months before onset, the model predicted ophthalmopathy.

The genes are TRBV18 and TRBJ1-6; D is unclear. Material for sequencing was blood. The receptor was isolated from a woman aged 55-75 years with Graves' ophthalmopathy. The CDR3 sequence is CASSPTADSPLHF. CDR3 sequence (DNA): TGTGCCAGCTCACCAACGGCCGATTCACCCCTCCACTTT.